This T cell receptor beta chain appears in the sequencing data of a study of T cells in localized non-small cell lung cancer. The germline V gene encodes CDR1 SGHDN and CDR2 FVKESK. This CDR3 is built from 13 residues. Trimming pared 3 bases from V and 2 bases from J, leaving 4 bases between. The assay was immunoSEQ multiplex PCR, and TCRdb's table has in-frame clones only and misses some. This table holds about 78,000 clones, 84% found once. The input for sequencing was peripheral blood, taken before any cancer treatment. This clonotype was obtained from a man aged 35 to 70 with stage I lung adenocarcinoma. The chain uses TRBV14 and TRBJ2-2; D is unresolved. CDR3 in amino acids: CASSHRNTGELFF. In DNA form, the CDR3 reads TGTGCCAGCAGCCACAGAAACACCGGGGAGCTGTTTTTT.